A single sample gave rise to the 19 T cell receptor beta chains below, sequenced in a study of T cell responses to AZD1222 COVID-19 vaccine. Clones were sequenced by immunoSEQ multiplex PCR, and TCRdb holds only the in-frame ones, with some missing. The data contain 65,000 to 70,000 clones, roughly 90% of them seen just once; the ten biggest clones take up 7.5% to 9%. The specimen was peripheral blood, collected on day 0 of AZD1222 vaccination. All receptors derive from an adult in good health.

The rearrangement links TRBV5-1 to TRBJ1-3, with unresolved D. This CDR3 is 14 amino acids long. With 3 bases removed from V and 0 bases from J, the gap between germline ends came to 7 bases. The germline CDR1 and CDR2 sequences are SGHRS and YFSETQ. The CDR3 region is CASSSGPSGNTIYF. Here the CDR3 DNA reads TGCGCCAGCAGCTCTGGGCCCTCTGGAAACACCATATATTTT. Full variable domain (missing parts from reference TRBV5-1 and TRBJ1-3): KAGVTQTPRYLIKTRGQQVTLSCSPISGHRSVSWYQQTPGQGLQFLFEYFSETQRNKGNFPGRFSGRQFSNSRSEMNVSTLELGDSALYLCASSSGPSGNTIYFGEGSWLTVV.

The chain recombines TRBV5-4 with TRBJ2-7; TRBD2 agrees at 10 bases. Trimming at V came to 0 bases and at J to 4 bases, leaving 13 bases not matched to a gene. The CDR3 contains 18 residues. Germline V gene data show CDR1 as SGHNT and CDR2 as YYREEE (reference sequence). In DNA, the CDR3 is TGTGCCAGCAGCTTGGCAACGAACGGACTAGCGGCTGATTACGAGCAGTACTTC. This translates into CASSLATNGLAADYEQYF.

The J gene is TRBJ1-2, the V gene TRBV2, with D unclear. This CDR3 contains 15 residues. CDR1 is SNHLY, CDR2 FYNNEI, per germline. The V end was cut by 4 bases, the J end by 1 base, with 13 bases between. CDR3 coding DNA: TGTGCCAGCAGTGGTCCTCCTACGATTAACTATGGCTACACCTTC. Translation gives CASSGPPTINYGYTF.

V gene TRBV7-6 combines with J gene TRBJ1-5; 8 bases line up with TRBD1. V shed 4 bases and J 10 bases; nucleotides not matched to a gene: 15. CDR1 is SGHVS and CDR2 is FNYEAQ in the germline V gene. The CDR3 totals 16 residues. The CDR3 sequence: CASSSSGGSPQTPQHF. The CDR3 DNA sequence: TGTGCCAGCAGCTCATCAGGGGGCAGCCCCCAGACCCCCCAGCATTTT.

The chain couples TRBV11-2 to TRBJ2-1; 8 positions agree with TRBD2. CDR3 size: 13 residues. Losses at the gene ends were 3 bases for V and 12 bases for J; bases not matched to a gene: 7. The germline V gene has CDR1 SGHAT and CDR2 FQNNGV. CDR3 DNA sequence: TGTGCCAGCAGCTTGGCGGGGACTAGTCTGCAGTTCTTC. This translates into CASSLAGTSLQFF.

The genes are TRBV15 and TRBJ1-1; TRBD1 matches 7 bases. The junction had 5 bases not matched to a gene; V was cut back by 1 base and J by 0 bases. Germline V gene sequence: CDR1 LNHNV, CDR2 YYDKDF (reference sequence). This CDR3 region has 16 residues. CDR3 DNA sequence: TGTGCCACCAGCAGAGGACAGGGCCCAATGAACACTGAAGCTTTCTTT. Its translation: CATSRGQGPMNTEAFF.

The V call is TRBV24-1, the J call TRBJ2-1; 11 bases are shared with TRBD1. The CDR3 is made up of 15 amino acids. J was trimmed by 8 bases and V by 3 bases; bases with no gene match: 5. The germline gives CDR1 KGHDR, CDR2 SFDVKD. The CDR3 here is CATSDTDRGRDEQFF. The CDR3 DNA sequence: TGTGCCACCAGTGATACGGACAGGGGGCGAGATGAGCAGTTCTTC.

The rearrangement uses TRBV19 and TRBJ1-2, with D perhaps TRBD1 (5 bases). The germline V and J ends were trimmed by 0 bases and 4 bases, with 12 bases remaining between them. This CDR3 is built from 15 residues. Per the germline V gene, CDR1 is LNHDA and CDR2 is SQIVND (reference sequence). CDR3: CASSIEVGGSYGYTF. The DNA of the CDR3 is TGTGCCAGTAGTATAGAGGTCGGGGGAAGCTATGGCTACACCTTC.

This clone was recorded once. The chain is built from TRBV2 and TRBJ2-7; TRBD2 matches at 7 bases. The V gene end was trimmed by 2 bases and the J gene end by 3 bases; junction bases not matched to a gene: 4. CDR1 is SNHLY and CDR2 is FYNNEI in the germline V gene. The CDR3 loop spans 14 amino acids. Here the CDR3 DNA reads TGTGCCAGCAGTGAAACTAGCGCGAGCTACGAGCAGTACTTC. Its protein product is CASSETSASYEQYF.

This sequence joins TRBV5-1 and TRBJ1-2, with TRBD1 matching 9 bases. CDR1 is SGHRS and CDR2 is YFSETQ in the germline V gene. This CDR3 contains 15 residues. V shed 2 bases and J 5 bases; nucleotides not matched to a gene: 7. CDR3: CASSLAGTGLYGYTF. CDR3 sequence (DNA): TGCGCCAGCAGCTTAGCCGGGACAGGGCTTTATGGCTACACCTTC.

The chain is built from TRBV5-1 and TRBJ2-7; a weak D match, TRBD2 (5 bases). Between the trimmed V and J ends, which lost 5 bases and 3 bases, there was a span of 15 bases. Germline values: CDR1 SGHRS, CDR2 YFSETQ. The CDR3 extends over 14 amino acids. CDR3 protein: CASRPEAGNYEQYF. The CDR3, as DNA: TGCGCCAGCAGACCGGAGGCCGGAAACTACGAGCAGTACTTC.

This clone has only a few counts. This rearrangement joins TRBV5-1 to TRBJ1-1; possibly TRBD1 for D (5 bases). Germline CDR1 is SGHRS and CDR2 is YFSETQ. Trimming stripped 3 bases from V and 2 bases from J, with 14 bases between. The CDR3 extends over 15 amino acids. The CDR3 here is CASSSRQSINTEAFF. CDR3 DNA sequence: TGCGCCAGCAGCTCGAGACAGTCTATCAACACTGAAGCTTTCTTT.

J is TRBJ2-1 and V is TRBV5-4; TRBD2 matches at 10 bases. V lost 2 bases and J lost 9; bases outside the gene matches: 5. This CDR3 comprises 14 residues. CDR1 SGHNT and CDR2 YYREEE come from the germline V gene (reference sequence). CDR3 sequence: CASSLRLAGVEQFF. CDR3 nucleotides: TGTGCCAGCAGCTTACGGCTAGCGGGAGTTGAGCAGTTCTTC.

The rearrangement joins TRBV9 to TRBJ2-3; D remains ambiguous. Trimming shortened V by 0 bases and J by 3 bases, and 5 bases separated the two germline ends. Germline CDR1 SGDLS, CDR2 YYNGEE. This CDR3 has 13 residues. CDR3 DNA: TGTGCCAGCAGCGTAGGTCTGACAGATACGCAGTATTTT. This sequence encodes CASSVGLTDTQYF.

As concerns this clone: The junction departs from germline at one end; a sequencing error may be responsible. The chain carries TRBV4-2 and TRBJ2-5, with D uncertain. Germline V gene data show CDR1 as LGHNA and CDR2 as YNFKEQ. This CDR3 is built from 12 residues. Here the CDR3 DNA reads TGTGCCAGCAGCCAAGATCGGGCGGTTCAGAACTTC. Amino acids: CASSQDRAVQNF.

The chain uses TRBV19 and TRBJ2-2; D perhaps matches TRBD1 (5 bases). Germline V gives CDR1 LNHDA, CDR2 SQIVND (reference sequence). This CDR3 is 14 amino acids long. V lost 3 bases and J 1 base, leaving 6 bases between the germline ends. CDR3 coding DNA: TGTGCCAGTAGTATTGGACAGAACACCGGGGAGCTGTTTTTT. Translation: CASSIGQNTGELFF.

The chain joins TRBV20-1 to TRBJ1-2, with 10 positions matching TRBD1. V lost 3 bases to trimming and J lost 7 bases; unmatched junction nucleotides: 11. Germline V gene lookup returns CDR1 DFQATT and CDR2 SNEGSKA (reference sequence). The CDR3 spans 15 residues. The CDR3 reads CSASMRMTGGIGYTF. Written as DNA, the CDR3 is TGCAGTGCTAGTATGCGAATGACAGGGGGCATTGGCTACACCTTC.

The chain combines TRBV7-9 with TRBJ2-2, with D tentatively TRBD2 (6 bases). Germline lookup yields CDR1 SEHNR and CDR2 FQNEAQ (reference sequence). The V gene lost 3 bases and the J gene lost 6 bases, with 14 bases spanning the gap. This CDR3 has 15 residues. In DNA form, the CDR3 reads TGTGCCAGCAGCTTGGAGGCGGGAAGGGCCGGGGAGCTGTTTTTT. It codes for CASSLEAGRAGELFF.

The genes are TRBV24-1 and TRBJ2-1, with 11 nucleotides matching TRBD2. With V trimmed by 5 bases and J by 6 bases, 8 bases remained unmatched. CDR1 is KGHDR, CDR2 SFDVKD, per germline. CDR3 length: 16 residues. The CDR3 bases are TGTGCCACCAGTGCCCTGACTAGCGGGAATTCCAATGAGCAGTTCTTC. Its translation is CATSALTSGNSNEQFF.